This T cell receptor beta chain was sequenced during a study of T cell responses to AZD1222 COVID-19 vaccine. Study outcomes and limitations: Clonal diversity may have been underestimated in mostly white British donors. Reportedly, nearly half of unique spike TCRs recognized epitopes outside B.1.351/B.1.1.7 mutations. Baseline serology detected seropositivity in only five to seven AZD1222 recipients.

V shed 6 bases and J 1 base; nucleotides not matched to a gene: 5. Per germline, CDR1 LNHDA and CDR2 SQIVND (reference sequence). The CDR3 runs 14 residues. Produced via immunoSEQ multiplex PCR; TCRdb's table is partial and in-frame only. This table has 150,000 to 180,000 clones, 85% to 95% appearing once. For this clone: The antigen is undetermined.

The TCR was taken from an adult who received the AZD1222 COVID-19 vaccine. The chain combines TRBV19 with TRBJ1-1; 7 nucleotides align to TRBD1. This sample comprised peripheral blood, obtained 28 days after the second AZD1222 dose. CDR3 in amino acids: CASSPTGTNTEAFF. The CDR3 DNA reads TGTGCCAGTAGCCCGACAGGGACGAACACTGAAGCTTTCTTT.